This T cell receptor (beta chain) is from a study of human T cells and chemical hapten exposure. Described time point: patch test 1, 2 weeks after DPC sensitization. Treatment denoted: therapeutic diphenylcyclopropenone sensitization with weekly scalp DPC. With 6 bases removed from V and 3 bases from J, the gap between germline ends came to 18 bases. The CDR3 sequence is 15 residues long. The germline V gene has CDR1 MDHEN and CDR2 SYDVKM. TCRdb reanalysed the RACE reads using MiXCR and keeps one entry per CDR3 protein. Of 85,000 or so distinct CDR3 sequences in the sample, approximately 12% are singletons; the top ten hold approximately 4.6%.

This material consisted of whole blood, taken in connection with sensitization to the hapten diphenylcyclopropenone (DPC). V is TRBV28 and J is TRBJ2-7; perhaps TRBD2 as D (6 bases). The receptor comes from a woman between 45 and 60 years old with alopecia areata. Some clones in this sample may be carry-over from other donors' samples. In DNA form, the CDR3 reads TGTGCCAGCAGCTTCCCCGGGACTGGAGTCTACGAGCAGTACTTC. It codes for CASSFPGTGVYEQYF. Based on the CDR3 plus reference TRBV28 and TRBJ2-7, the full variable domain is DVKVTQSSRYLVKRTGEKVFLECVQDMDHENMFWYRQDPGLGLRLIYFSYDVKMKEKGDIPEGYSVSREKKERFSLILESASTNQTSMYLCASSFPGTGVYEQYFGPGTRLTVT.